These 24 T cell receptor beta chains share one sample of origin, sequenced in a study of shared clonotypes between healthy human individuals. Method: immunoSEQ multiplex PCR; TCRdb's copy keeps in-frame clones and lacks some. The data hold 2 million to 3 million clones, with approximately 94% observed a single time. Material for sequencing was naive CD4+ T cells from PBMCs. Subset reported: CD45RA+ positively selected. All receptors derive from a man between 18 and 35 years old in good health. Some clones in this sample may be carry-over from other donors' samples.

The V and J genes are TRBV7-9 and TRBJ2-3; TRBD2 agrees at 8 bases. Germline V CDR1 and CDR2: SEHNR, FQNEAQ (reference sequence). The V segment lost 8 bases and the J segment 0 bases; nucleotides outside the gene matches: 7. The CDR3 covers 15 residues. The CDR3 DNA follows: TGTGCCAGCCCCGAGCGGGAGATCAGCACAGATACGCAGTATTTT. Translation gives CASPEREISTDTQYF.

The CDR3 spells CASNQGWEETQYF. Written as DNA, the CDR3 is TGTGCCAGCAATCAGGGATGGGAAGAGACCCAGTACTTC. The chain joins TRBV28 to TRBJ2-5; the D gene is possibly TRBD1 (5 bases). The CDR3 totals 13 residues. The germline V gene encodes CDR1 MDHEN and CDR2 SYDVKM. The V gene lost 7 bases and the J gene lost 3 bases, with 12 bases spanning the gap.

The chain couples TRBV9 to TRBJ1-1, with D possibly TRBD1 on 5 matching bases. Trimming left V 4 bases short and J 5 bases short, with 15 bases between. Germline V gene sequence: CDR1 SGDLS, CDR2 YYNGEE. The CDR3 extends over 14 amino acids. The CDR3: CASSQTAQLTEAFF. The CDR3 DNA follows: TGTGCCAGCAGCCAGACAGCGCAATTGACTGAAGCTTTCTTT.

The rearrangement links TRBV29-1 to TRBJ1-2; D is perhaps TRBD1 (6 bases). The germline V gene encodes CDR1 SQVTM and CDR2 ANQGSEA. Trimming cost V 3 bases and J 0 bases, with 14 bases left between them. This CDR3 region has 15 residues. Here the CDR3 DNA reads TGCAGCGTTGAGAGGGAATACAGGGCTAACTATGGCTACACCTTC. It translates to CSVEREYRANYGYTF.

The gene calls are TRBV18 and TRBJ2-3, with D maybe TRBD2 (5 bases). V was cut by 4 bases and J by 1 base, with 9 bases left in between. The CDR3 totals 14 residues. Germline V gene lookup returns CDR1 KGHSH and CDR2 LQKENI. For the CDR3, the DNA is TGTGCCAGCTCACGTGCGAGGGGCACAGATACGCAGTATTTT. Amino acid sequence: CASSRARGTDTQYF. Full variable domain (outside the CDR3, taken from reference TRBV18 and TRBJ2-3): NAGVMQNPRHLVRRRGQEARLRCSPMKGHSHVYWYRQLPEEGLKFMVYLQKENIIDESGMPKERFSAEFPKEGPSILRIQQVVRGDSAAYFCASSRARGTDTQYFGPGTRLTVL.

The rearrangement links TRBV29-1 to TRBJ2-7; D ambiguous. Germline CDR1 SQVTM, CDR2 ANQGSEA. The CDR3 length is 13 residues. The germline V and J ends were trimmed by 6 bases and 3 bases, with 15 bases remaining between them. Here the CDR3 DNA reads TGCAGCGTGGTGACCCCAGAGTACTACGAGCAGTACTTC. It specifies CSVVTPEYYEQYF.

V and J are TRBV2 and TRBJ2-7; D might be TRBD2 (5 bases). The CDR3 extends over 13 amino acids. Trimming removed 2 bases at V and 5 bases at J, with 10 bases between. Germline V gene sequence: CDR1 SNHLY, CDR2 FYNNEI. The CDR3 bases are TGTGCCAGCAGTGAACGGGAAGTCGACGAGCAGTACTTC. Encoded protein: CASSEREVDEQYF.

This chain uses TRBV10-3 with TRBJ1-1, with D unresolved. Germline V gene data show CDR1 as ENHRY and CDR2 as SYGVKD. V was clipped by 6 bases and J by 1 base, with 9 bases between them. The CDR3 spans 13 residues. CDR3 in DNA: TGTGCCATCAGACGTGACAAGAACACTGAAGCTTTCTTT. Translating gives CAIRRDKNTEAFF.

The chain links TRBV29-1 to TRBJ2-7, with a tentative D call TRBD2 (6 bases). The CDR3 runs to 12 residues. Germline CDR1 is SQVTM and CDR2 is ANQGSEA. V shed 6 bases and J shed 0 bases, with 9 bases lying between them. CDR3 coding DNA: TGCAGCGTGGGCGGGAACTCCTACGAGCAGTACTTC. As protein: CSVGGNSYEQYF.

This chain uses TRBV6-5 with TRBJ2-5; D gene ambiguous. Per the germline V gene, CDR1 is MNHEY and CDR2 is SVGAGI. The ends were cut back, 5 bases at V and 5 bases at J, with 12 bases in the middle. CDR3 length: 13 amino acids. The CDR3 region is CASSPPGRETQYF. CDR3 in DNA: TGTGCCAGCAGTCCACCGGGCCGGGAGACCCAGTACTTC.

The chain joins TRBV6-1 to TRBJ1-3; D is possibly TRBD1 (5 bases). V was trimmed by 6 bases and J by 0 bases, leaving 9 bases between them. The CDR3 is 14 residues long. Germline-derived CDR1 and CDR2 are MNHNS and SASEGT. The chain's CDR3 is CASRPGYSGNTIYF. Written as DNA, the CDR3 is TGTGCCAGCAGGCCAGGGTACTCTGGAAACACCATATATTTT.

In the case of this clone: The same CDR3 can be traced to other DNA sequences in this sample. V gene TRBV9 combines with J gene TRBJ2-3; TRBD2 matches 9 bases. Germline values: CDR1 SGDLS, CDR2 YYNGEE. This CDR3 contains 16 residues. V shed 0 bases and J 6 bases; nucleotides not matched to a gene: 8. CDR3 in amino acids: CASSVGGGRAWDTQYF. CDR3 coding DNA: TGTGCCAGCAGCGTAGGAGGCGGGAGGGCCTGGGATACGCAGTATTTT.

The chain is built from TRBV6-8 and TRBJ2-1; D is unresolved. Trimming stripped 8 bases from V and 6 bases from J, with 11 bases between. Germline V CDR1 and CDR2: MNHGY, SAAAGT. CDR3 length equals 12 residues. This CDR3 is CASRNGGNEQFF. The CDR3 DNA follows: TGTGCCAGCCGGAATGGCGGCAATGAGCAGTTCTTC.

The chain couples TRBV6-6 to TRBJ2-7; TRBD1 agrees at 8 bases. The CDR3 is 14 amino acids. Germline V gene sequence: CDR1 MNHNY, CDR2 SVGAGI (reference sequence). With V trimmed by 0 bases and J by 3 bases, 1 base remained unmatched. The CDR3 coding sequence is TGTGCCAGCAGTTACTCGGACAGGGTCTACGAGCAGTACTTC. It translates to CASSYSDRVYEQYF.

The rearrangement links TRBV5-5 to TRBJ2-5, with D possibly matching TRBD1 (5 bases). V lost 4 bases, J lost 1 base, and 14 bases lay in between. CDR1 is SGHKS and CDR2 is YYEKEE in the germline V gene (reference sequence). The CDR3 has 15 amino acids. In DNA, the CDR3 is TGTGCCAGCAGCCCAGTCACAGGCTTCCAAGAGACCCAGTACTTC. As protein: CASSPVTGFQETQYF. The variable domain in full, completed from reference TRBV5-5 and TRBJ2-5, reads DAGVTQSPTHLIKTRGQQVTLRCSPISGHKSVSWYQQVLGQGPQFIFQYYEKEERGRGNFPDRFSARQFPNYSSELNVNALLLGDSALYLCASSPVTGFQETQYFGPGTRLLVL.

The chain carries TRBV7-9 and TRBJ2-5; D call uncertain. Germline V gene lookup returns CDR1 SEHNR and CDR2 FQNEAQ (reference sequence). V was cut by 7 bases and J by 5 bases, with 14 bases left in between. The CDR3 runs to 13 residues. The CDR3 DNA is TGTGCCAGCACCCCTGTAAATTGGGAGACCCAGTACTTC. Protein: CASTPVNWETQYF.

The genes are TRBV28 and TRBJ2-1; D is uncertain. This CDR3 is built from 14 residues. Looked up from germline, CDR1 is MDHEN and CDR2 is SYDVKM. Trimming took off 3 bases at V and 0 bases at J, with 6 bases between the two ends. The CDR3 here is CASSLLPSYNEQFF. DNA of the CDR3: TGTGCCAGCAGTTTGCTGCCCTCCTACAATGAGCAGTTCTTC.

CDR3 DNA sequence: TGTGCCAGCAGCCCCATCTCGGGCGGAGACAATGAGCAGTTCTTC. Its translation is CASSPISGGDNEQFF. V and J are TRBV7-2 and TRBJ2-1; D not resolved. Trimming cost V 5 bases and J 5 bases, with 16 bases left between them. The CDR3 extends over 15 amino acids. Germline V gene sequence: CDR1 SGHTA, CDR2 FQGNSA.

The J gene is TRBJ2-3, the V gene TRBV28; D is undetermined. CDR1 is MDHEN, CDR2 SYDVKM, per germline. CDR3 length: 16 amino acids. V lost 6 bases and J 6 bases, leaving 22 bases between the germline ends. CDR3 amino acids: CASSQRRAPKWDTQYF. As DNA, the CDR3 is TGTGCCAGCAGCCAAAGGCGAGCCCCCAAGTGGGATACGCAGTATTTT. Looking up the rest from reference TRBV28 and TRBJ2-3 gives the full variable domain: DVKVTQSSRYLVKRTGEKVFLECVQDMDHENMFWYRQDPGLGLRLIYFSYDVKMKEKGDIPEGYSVSREKKERFSLILESASTNQTSMYLCASSQRRAPKWDTQYFGPGTRLTVL.

CDR3 DNA: TGCGCCAGCAGCTTGGCCGCGGGGACAGCACTTCACTATGGCTACACCTTC. Its protein is CASSLAAGTALHYGYTF. V usage is TRBV5-1 and J usage is TRBJ1-2, with 7 positions matching TRBD1. The CDR3 extends over 17 amino acids. V shed 0 bases, J shed 3 bases, and the junction held 11 bases outside the gene matches. Germline loops: CDR1 SGHRS, CDR2 YFSETQ.

This clone has a single count. Other DNA sequences in the sample encode the same CDR3. This chain joins TRBV18 and TRBJ2-7; the D is unclear. Between the trimmed V and J ends, which lost 3 bases and 0 bases, there was a span of 9 bases. Germline loops: CDR1 KGHSH, CDR2 LQKENI. There are 14 residues in the CDR3. CDR3 in DNA: TGTGCCAGCTCACCGGGCCGGAGCTCCTACGAGCAGTACTTC. Its protein is CASSPGRSSYEQYF.

This chain links TRBV7-2 with TRBJ2-7, with 10 positions matching TRBD1. V was clipped by 5 bases and J by 3 bases; unmatched bases: 7. The CDR3 totals 15 residues. Germline CDR1 and CDR2: SGHTA and FQGNSA. CDR3 DNA sequence: TGTGCCAGCAGCACGACAGGGGGCGCTGTCTACGAGCAGTACTTC. Protein sequence: CASSTTGGAVYEQYF.

In this sample, this clone turned up once. The chain employs TRBV15 and TRBJ2-5; 8 positions agree with TRBD2. CDR1 and CDR2 from the germline V gene are LNHNV and YYDKDF (reference sequence). There are 15 residues in the CDR3. V was pared by 3 bases and J by 4 bases, with 7 bases of the junction left unmatched. DNA for the CDR3: TGTGCCACCAGCAGCGACGGGAGGGCAGGAGAGACCCAGTACTTC. Its protein is CATSSDGRAGETQYF.

This rearrangement joins TRBV29-1 to TRBJ1-4; 7 bases map to TRBD1. Trimming removed 6 bases from V and 8 bases from J; junction bases left unmatched: 9. Germline loops: CDR1 SQVTM, CDR2 ANQGSEA. This CDR3 is built from 13 residues. CDR3 loop: CSVGGGWGEKLFF. Here the CDR3 DNA reads TGCAGCGTGGGAGGGGGCTGGGGAGAAAAACTGTTTTTT.